This T cell receptor beta chain appears in the sequencing data of a study of control samples from healthy donors and cancer patients (dated by TCRdb to about 2020). Notes on this clone: The clone's antigen remains unknown. Nothing much larger sits one base from this clone, and base qualities are not available.

The library relied on the immunoSEQ multiplex PCR assay. As stored in TCRdb, this immuneACCESS dataset retains in-frame rearrangements with V and J assigned. A fraction of the clones does not appear; measured against another copy, unresolved V genes explain less than half of the discrepancy, and the remainder lacks a known reason. For this sample the table gives about 220,000 clones, of which roughly 94% were detected only once. The ten largest clonotypes hold about 1.6% of the sample. Cut back by 6 bases and 1 base, the V and J ends lie 12 bases apart. The germline V gene provides CDR1 SGHTA and CDR2 FQGTGA. The CDR3 covers 15 residues, taking in both the cysteine and the phenylalanine. CDR3 DNA is the only sequence kept; it has 45 bases, read in frame from the first base.

This TCR was recovered from a man aged 45-60 years in good health. The sample consisted of blood. The chain is assembled from TRBV7-3 and TRBJ2-2; the D segment could be TRBD2, given 6 matching bases. The CDR3 reads as follows: CASRSGTLNTGELFF. The nucleotide sequence is given as TGTGCCAGCAGGTCCGGGACTCTGAACACCGGGGAGCTGTTTTTT. This CDR3, with the reference TRBV7-3 and TRBJ2-2 proteins standing in past its ends, gives the full variable domain GAGVSQTPSNKVTEKGKYVELRCDPISGHTALYWYRQSLGQGPEFLIYFQGTGAADDSGLPNDRFFAVRPEGSVSTLKIQRTERGDSAVYLCASRSGTLNTGELFFGEGSRLTVL.